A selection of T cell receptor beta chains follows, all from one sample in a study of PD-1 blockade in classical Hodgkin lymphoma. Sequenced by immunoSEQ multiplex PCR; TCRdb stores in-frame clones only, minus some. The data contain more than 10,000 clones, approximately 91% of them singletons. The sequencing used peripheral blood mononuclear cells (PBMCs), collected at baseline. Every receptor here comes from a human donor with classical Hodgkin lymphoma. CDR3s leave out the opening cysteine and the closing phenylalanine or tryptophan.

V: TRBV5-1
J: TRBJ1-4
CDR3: ASSLTGSTNEKLF

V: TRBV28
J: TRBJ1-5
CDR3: ASSFGGQPQH

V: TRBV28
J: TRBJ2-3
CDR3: ASSPTGDTQY

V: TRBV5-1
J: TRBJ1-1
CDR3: ASSLQENTEAF

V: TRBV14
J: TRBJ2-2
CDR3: ASSPFKGPNTGELF

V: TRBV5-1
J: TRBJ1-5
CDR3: ASSLAGQNNQPQH

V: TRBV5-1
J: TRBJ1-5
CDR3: ASSLGLGGNQPQH

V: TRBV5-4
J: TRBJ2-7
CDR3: ASSFGLQGTSYEQY

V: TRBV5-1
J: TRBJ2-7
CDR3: ASSDPGQSYEQY

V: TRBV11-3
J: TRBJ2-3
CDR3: ASSLDFGSDTQY

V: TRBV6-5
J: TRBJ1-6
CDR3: ASSPRYLNSPLH

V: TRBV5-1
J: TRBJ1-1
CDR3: ASSGGWNTEAF

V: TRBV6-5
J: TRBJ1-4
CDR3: ASRKTVNEKLF

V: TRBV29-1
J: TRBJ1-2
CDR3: SVEDRVLDGYT

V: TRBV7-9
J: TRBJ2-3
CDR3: ASSLEGPRGGDTQY

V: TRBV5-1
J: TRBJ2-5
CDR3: ASSSGTGEETQY

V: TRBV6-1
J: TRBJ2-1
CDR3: ASSGFLVGSGGNEQF

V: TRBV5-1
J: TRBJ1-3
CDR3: ASSPGGRTGNTIY

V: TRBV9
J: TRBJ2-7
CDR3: ASTQGTGHGEQY

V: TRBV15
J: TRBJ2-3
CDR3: ATSRDVAGGPDTQY

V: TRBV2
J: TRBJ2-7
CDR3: ASSDWRILMYEQY

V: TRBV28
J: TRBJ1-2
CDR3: ASSTRRLIYGYT

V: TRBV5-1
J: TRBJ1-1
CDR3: ASSLGSGSTEAF

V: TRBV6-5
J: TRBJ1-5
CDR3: ASSYSYSRPQH

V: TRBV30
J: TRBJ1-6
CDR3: AWSSTPTTHSPLH

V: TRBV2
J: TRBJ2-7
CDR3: ASGPIPYEQY

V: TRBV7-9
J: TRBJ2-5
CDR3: ASSFQGQVVETQY

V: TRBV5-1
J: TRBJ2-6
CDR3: ASSSSPTSGANVLT

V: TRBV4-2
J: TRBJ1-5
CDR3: ASSQDLSGNNQPQH

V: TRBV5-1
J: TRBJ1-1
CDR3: ASSKPGPADAEAF

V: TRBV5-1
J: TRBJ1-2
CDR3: ASSLGAGEGYT

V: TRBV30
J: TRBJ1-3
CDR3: AWSVGGLAGNTIY

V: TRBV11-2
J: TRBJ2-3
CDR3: ASDSSKRGISTDTQY

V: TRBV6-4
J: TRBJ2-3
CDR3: ASSPGQATDTQY

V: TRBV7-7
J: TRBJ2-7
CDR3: ASSSRLERGSYEQY

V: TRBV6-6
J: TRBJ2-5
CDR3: ASSYYLTLPGETQY

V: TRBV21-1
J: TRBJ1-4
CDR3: ASTTTPRGTEKLF